These 26 T cell receptor beta chains were all obtained from the same sample, sequenced in a study of Ad26.COV2.S vaccination and SARS-CoV-2 variants. TCRdb's copy holds only in-frame clones and misses some; the assay was immunoSEQ multiplex PCR. The table shows around 370,000 clones, with about 90% occurring only once. Source: peripheral blood, taken after recovery from COVID-19. All receptors come from a human donor who had recovered from COVID-19.

The V gene is TRBV11-2, the J gene TRBJ2-3, with no clear D. This CDR3 has 12 amino acids. Germline V lookup: CDR1 SGHAT, CDR2 FQNNGV. Trimming stripped 0 bases from V and 7 bases from J, with 5 bases between. The CDR3 DNA sequence: TGTGCCAGCAGCTTAGAGGGTCATACGCAGTATTTT. Its protein is CASSLEGHTQYF.

The chain couples TRBV4-1 to TRBJ1-1; tentative D call: TRBD1 (6 bases). This CDR3 has 13 amino acids. V was clipped by 3 bases and J by 11 bases, with 16 bases between them. The germline V gene has CDR1 MGHRA and CDR2 YSYEKL. The CDR3 loop reads CASSQVGGATAFF. Here the CDR3 DNA reads TGCGCCAGCAGCCAGGTCGGGGGGGCTACGGCTTTCTTT.

This chain connects TRBV19 to TRBJ1-2, with unresolved D. CDR1 LNHDA and CDR2 SQIVND come from the germline V gene (reference sequence). V was shortened by 5 bases and J by 0 bases, with 13 bases between the two germline ends. The CDR3 consists of 15 residues. CDR3 in amino acids: CASSGGSSSNYGYTF. CDR3 DNA: TGTGCCAGTAGTGGCGGCAGTTCTTCTAACTATGGCTACACCTTC.

This clone was counted a single time. The sample holds other DNA sequences that translate to the same CDR3. The chain uses TRBV5-4 and TRBJ1-1, with D unresolved. The CDR3 is 15 residues long. Germline loops: CDR1 SGHNT, CDR2 YYREEE (reference sequence). V lost 0 bases and J lost 0, with 9 bases in between. In DNA, the CDR3 is TGTGCCAGCAGCTTGGAAGGCCCCATGAACACTGAAGCTTTCTTT. It codes for CASSLEGPMNTEAFF.

The chain carries TRBV9 and TRBJ1-3, with TRBD1 matching 7 bases. Germline-derived CDR1 and CDR2 are SGDLS and YYNGEE. The CDR3 length is 15 residues. V dropped 3 bases and J dropped 2; count of bases not matched to a gene: 5. CDR3 nucleotide sequence: TGTGCCAGCAGCGACCGACAGGGAGCTGGAAACACCATATATTTT. It specifies CASSDRQGAGNTIYF.

This sequence joins TRBV7-9 and TRBJ1-2, with D unclear. Germline V gene data show CDR1 as SEHNR and CDR2 as FQNEAQ (reference sequence). The CDR3 covers 15 residues. Trimming left V 4 bases short and J 3 bases short, with 15 bases between. The CDR3 coding sequence is TGTGCCAGCAGCTCAAACTTCGTTTGGGACTATGGCTACACCTTC. It codes for CASSSNFVWDYGYTF.

The chain joins TRBV25-1 to TRBJ1-1, with D possibly matching TRBD1 (5 bases). Germline V gives CDR1 MGHDK, CDR2 SYGVNS. Between the trimmed V and J ends, which lost 6 bases and 5 bases, there was a span of 16 bases. The CDR3 spans 14 residues. The CDR3 DNA reads as TGTGCCAGCAGGAGAACCTCTCAGGGAACTGAAGCTTTCTTT. As protein: CASRRTSQGTEAFF.

The CDR3 nucleotides read TGTGCCAGCAGCGTCGGGGGCTCAATCTACAATGAGCAGTTCTTC. Translating gives CASSVGGSIYNEQFF. The rearrangement joins TRBV9 to TRBJ2-1, with D perhaps assigned TRBD1 or TRBD2 (6 bases each). The CDR3 is 15 amino acids. The V end was cut by 2 bases, the J end by 3 bases, with 12 bases between. Germline V gene data show CDR1 as SGDLS and CDR2 as YYNGEE.

About this clone itself: Distinct nucleotide sequences in the sample also encode this CDR3. This chain connects TRBV28 to TRBJ1-2; 7 bases align to TRBD1. Germline CDR1 reads MDHEN; CDR2 reads SYDVKM. This CDR3 spans 14 amino acids. With 6 bases clipped from V and 3 bases from J, the junction kept 7 bases outside the gene matches. DNA of the CDR3: TGTGCCAGCAGATCCGGACAGGTTTACTATGGCTACACCTTC. Translation gives CASRSGQVYYGYTF.

The chain combines TRBV7-2 with TRBJ2-1; D gene uncertain. In germline, CDR1 is SGHTA, CDR2 FQGNSA. V dropped 6 bases and J dropped 4 bases, with 10 bases sitting between them. The CDR3 has 13 amino acids. For the CDR3, the DNA is TGTGCCAGCAGTTTGAGAAATTACAATGAGCAGTTCTTC. Its translation: CASSLRNYNEQFF. The whole variable domain, filled in from reference TRBV7-2 and TRBJ2-1, reads GAGVSQSPSNKVTEKGKDVELRCDPISGHTALYWYRQSLGQGLEFLIYFQGNSAPDKSGLPSDRFSAERTGGSVSTLTIQRTQQEDSAVYLCASSLRNYNEQFFGPGTRLTVL.

The V and J genes are TRBV6-5 and TRBJ1-3; the match to TRBD1 covers 10 bases. The J segment lost 8 bases and the V segment lost 6 bases, leaving 7 bases of the junction unmatched. The CDR3 is 14 amino acids. The germline CDR1 and CDR2 sequences are MNHEY and SVGAGI. CDR3 in DNA: TGTGCCAGCAGACCAGGACAGGGGGGATACACCATATATTTT. It is translated as CASRPGQGGYTIYF.

This rearrangement joins TRBV6-2 or TRBV6-3 to TRBJ2-1; D not certain. This CDR3 has 12 amino acids. V shed 2 bases and J shed 6 bases, with 5 bases lying between them. The germline gives CDR1 MNHEY, CDR2 SVGEGT. The CDR3 is CASSYGVNEQFF. CDR3 coding DNA: TGTGCCAGCAGTTACGGGGTCAATGAGCAGTTCTTC.

CDR3 in amino acids: CASSLKVLGTGLYGYTF. The CDR3 DNA sequence: TGTGCCAGCAGCTTGAAAGTTTTGGGGACAGGGCTCTATGGCTACACCTTC. The V call is TRBV5-5, the J call TRBJ1-2, with 9 bases fitting TRBD1. The CDR3 is made up of 17 amino acids. Germline CDR1 and CDR2: SGHKS and YYEKEE (reference sequence). V trimming: 1 base; J trimming: 4 bases; junction bases outside the gene matches: 11.

This chain links TRBV6-6 with TRBJ2-1; TRBD1 matches at 7 bases. The CDR3 runs to 15 residues. With V trimmed by 7 bases and J by 3 bases, 9 bases remained unmatched. Germline V gene data show CDR1 as MNHNY and CDR2 as SVGAGI (reference sequence). The CDR3, as DNA: TGTGCCAGCACCCTCGGGACAGACGGCTACAATGAGCAGTTCTTC. This codes for CASTLGTDGYNEQFF.

The chain has TRBV5-6 and TRBJ1-1, with D possibly TRBD1 on 6 matching bases. Germline loops: CDR1 SGHDT, CDR2 YYEEEE. V was pared by 2 bases and J by 3 bases, with 14 bases between. The CDR3 loop spans 15 amino acids. CDR3 sequence (DNA): TGTGCCAGCAGCTTCGGTCGAGGGGGGTACACTGAAGCTTTCTTT. Translation: CASSFGRGGYTEAFF.

This sequence joins TRBV5-5 and TRBJ1-5, with TRBD1 as a possible D gene (6 bases). Trimming stripped 4 bases from V and 5 bases from J, with 22 bases between. Looked up from germline, CDR1 is SGHKS and CDR2 is YYEKEE (reference sequence). The CDR3 covers 17 residues. The CDR3 spells CASSPGQKPTQYQPQHF. CDR3 DNA sequence: TGTGCCAGCAGCCCAGGACAGAAACCGACACAGTATCAGCCCCAGCATTTT.

The chain's CDR3 is CASSSLAGSSTDTQYF. The CDR3 nucleotides read TGTGCCAGCAGCTCACTAGCGGGTTCTAGCACAGATACGCAGTATTTT. The chain is built from TRBV7-6 and TRBJ2-3; 9 nucleotides line up with TRBD2. The CDR3 spans 16 residues. The germline CDR1 and CDR2 sequences are SGHVS and FNYEAQ. Trimming cost V 4 bases and J 0 bases; bases outside gene matches: 5.

The chain joins TRBV6-1 to TRBJ1-2, with TRBD1 matching 10 bases. The CDR3 runs to 16 residues. Germline-derived CDR1 and CDR2 are MNHNS and SASEGT. The V gene end was trimmed by 6 bases and the J gene end by 3 bases; junction bases not matched to a gene: 10. DNA of the CDR3: TGTGCCAGCAGCGAATTAGGGACAGGGGTAGACTATGGCTACACCTTC. This codes for CASSELGTGVDYGYTF.

This chain uses TRBV19 with TRBJ1-3; D remains ambiguous. Germline CDR1 LNHDA, CDR2 SQIVND (reference sequence). The length of the CDR3 is 14 residues. V lost 5 bases and J lost 2, with 10 bases in between. The CDR3 reads CASSQGRTGNTIYF. The CDR3 DNA sequence: TGTGCCAGTAGTCAAGGGAGAACTGGAAACACCATATATTTT.

The V and J genes are TRBV2 and TRBJ2-3; a weak D match, TRBD1 (5 bases). CDR1 is SNHLY and CDR2 is FYNNEI in the germline V gene. The V and J ends lost 10 bases and 3 bases respectively, with 20 bases between them. The CDR3 spans 15 residues. The DNA for the CDR3 is TGTGCCACCTCGATCTCAGGGTATGCGACAGATACGCAGTATTTT. Translating gives CATSISGYATDTQYF.

J is TRBJ1-1 and V is TRBV19; D is ambiguous. Trimming took 6 bases from V and 0 from J, leaving 8 bases between them. From germline, CDR1 is LNHDA and CDR2 SQIVND (reference sequence). The length of the CDR3 is 13 residues. The chain's CDR3 is CASSTQLNTEAFF. The CDR3 nucleotides are TGTGCCAGTAGCACCCAGTTGAACACTGAAGCTTTCTTT. Looking up the rest from reference TRBV19 and TRBJ1-1 gives the full variable domain: DGGITQSPKYLFRKEGQNVTLSCEQNLNHDAMYWYRQDPGQGLRLIYYSQIVNDFQKGDIAEGYSVSREKKESFPLTVTSAQKNPTAFYLCASSTQLNTEAFFGQGTRLTVV.

The chain combines TRBV5-1 with TRBJ2-2; possible D gene TRBD1, 6 bases. The V end lost 4 bases, the J end lost 0 bases, and 13 bases lay between the germline ends. This CDR3 comprises 16 residues. Germline CDR1 is SGHRS and CDR2 is YFSETQ. The CDR3 loop reads CASSPAGTSNTGELFF. The CDR3 DNA follows: TGCGCCAGCAGCCCTGCCGGGACATCGAACACCGGGGAGCTGTTTTTT.

This clone came up once. The V gene is TRBV6-1, the J gene TRBJ1-5; D not certain. This CDR3 is built from 13 residues. Germline CDR1 MNHNS, CDR2 SASEGT. V lost 2 bases and J lost 2, with 4 bases in between. The CDR3 is CASSEQGNQPQHF. In nucleotides, the CDR3 is TGTGCCAGCAGTGAACAGGGCAATCAGCCCCAGCATTTT.

The chain combines TRBV6-5 with TRBJ1-5; no firm D call. The germline V gene has CDR1 MNHEY and CDR2 SVGAGI. V was shortened by 4 bases and J by 4 bases, with 8 bases between the two germline ends. This CDR3 has 13 residues. CDR3 sequence reads: CASSFQVNQPQHF. The CDR3 DNA is TGTGCCAGCAGTTTCCAGGTAAATCAGCCCCAGCATTTT.

CDR3 nucleotide sequence: TGCGCCAGCAGTGAGTCGAGAAGGTTTTCTCGAGCTTTCTTT. It translates to CASSESRRFSRAFF. The rearrangement uses TRBV10-1 and TRBJ1-1; D call uncertain. This CDR3 has 14 amino acids. V lost 0 bases to trimming and J lost 10 bases, with 15 bases between them. Germline CDR1 WNHNN, CDR2 SYGVQD (reference sequence).

The chain links TRBV6-5 to TRBJ1-1, with 8 bases lining up with TRBD1. The ends lost 5 bases at V and 5 bases at J; junction bases unmatched: 10. Per germline, CDR1 MNHEY and CDR2 SVGAGI. This CDR3 spans 15 amino acids. The CDR3 DNA follows: TGTGCCAGCAGTACTGGACAGGGCGCACGGACTGAAGCTTTCTTT. It specifies CASSTGQGARTEAFF.